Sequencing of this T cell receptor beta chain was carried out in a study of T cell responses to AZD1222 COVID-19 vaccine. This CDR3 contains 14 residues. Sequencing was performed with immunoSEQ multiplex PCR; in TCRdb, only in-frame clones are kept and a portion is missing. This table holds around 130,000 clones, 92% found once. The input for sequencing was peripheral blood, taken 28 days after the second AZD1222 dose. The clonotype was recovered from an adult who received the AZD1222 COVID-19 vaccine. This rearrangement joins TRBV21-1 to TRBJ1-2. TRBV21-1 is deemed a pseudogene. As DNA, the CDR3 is TGTGCCAGCAGCAGAGGGGCAGCGCCTTATGGCTACACCTTC. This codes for CASSRGAAPYGYTF.